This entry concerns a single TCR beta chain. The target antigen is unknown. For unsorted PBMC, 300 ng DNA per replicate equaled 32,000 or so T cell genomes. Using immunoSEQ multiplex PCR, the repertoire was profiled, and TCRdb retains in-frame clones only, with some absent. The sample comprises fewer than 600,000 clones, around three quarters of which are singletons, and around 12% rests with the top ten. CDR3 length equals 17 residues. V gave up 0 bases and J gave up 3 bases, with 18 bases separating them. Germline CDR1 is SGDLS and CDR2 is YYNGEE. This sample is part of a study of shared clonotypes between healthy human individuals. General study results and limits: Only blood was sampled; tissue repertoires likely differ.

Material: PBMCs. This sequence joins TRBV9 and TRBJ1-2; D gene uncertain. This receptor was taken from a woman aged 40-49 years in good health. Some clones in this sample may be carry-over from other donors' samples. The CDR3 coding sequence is TGTGCCAGCAGCGTAGGGGCCCCTTCTCTTCGGTACTATGGCTACACCTTC. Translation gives CASSVGAPSLRYYGYTF.